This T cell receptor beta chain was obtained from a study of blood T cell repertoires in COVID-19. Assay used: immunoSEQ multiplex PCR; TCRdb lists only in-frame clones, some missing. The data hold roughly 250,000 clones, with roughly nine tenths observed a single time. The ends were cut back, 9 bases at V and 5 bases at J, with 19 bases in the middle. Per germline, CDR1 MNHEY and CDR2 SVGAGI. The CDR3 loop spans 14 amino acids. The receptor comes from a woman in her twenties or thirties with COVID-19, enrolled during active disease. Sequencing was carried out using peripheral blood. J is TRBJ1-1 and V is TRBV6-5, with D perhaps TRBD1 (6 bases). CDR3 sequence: CASGKNRAKTEAFF. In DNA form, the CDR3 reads TGTGCCAGTGGAAAGAACAGGGCAAAAACTGAAGCTTTCTTT.